The rows below give T cell receptor beta chains drawn from one sample of a study of cytomegalovirus exposure and HLA in healthy donors. TCRdb's copy holds only in-frame clones and misses some; the assay was immunoSEQ multiplex PCR. In the table there are about 120,000 clones, roughly 9% of which are singletons. The specimen sequenced was PBMCs. Every receptor here comes from a man aged 25 to 40 in good health and CMV-seronegative. The CDR3 runs from the conserved cysteine through the conserved F or W. D genes are given only for firm matches. The size entry is marked missing in some rows and otherwise reads once, few, many or a size class.

J gene | D gene | clone size | V gene | CDR3 protein | CDR3 DNA
TRBJ1-4 | NA | NA | TRBV5-6 | CASSLSGSRGEKLFF | TGTGCCAGCAGCTTATCCGGGTCTCGGGGTGAAAAACTGTTTTTT
TRBJ2-1 | NA | NA | TRBV7-2 | CASSLTWNEQFF | TGTGCCAGCAGCTTAACATGGAATGAGCAGTTCTTC
TRBJ1-2 | TRBD1 | few | TRBV29-1 | CSVVSGGAYGYGYTF | TGCAGCGTCGTATCAGGGGGCGCGTACGGCTATGGCTACACCTTC
TRBJ1-3 | NA | NA | TRBV6-1 | CASREYSGNTIYF | TGTGCCAGCCGGGAATACTCTGGAAACACCATATATTTT
TRBJ2-5 | TRBD1 | NA | TRBV11-3 | CASSPRDRVNSGLPKETQYF | TGTGCCAGCAGCCCCCGGGACAGGGTTAACTCGGGACTACCGAAAGAGACCCAGTACTTC
TRBJ1-1 | NA | NA | TRBV5-4 | CASSLVRTDGHEAFF | TGTGCCAGCAGCTTGGTGAGGACGGATGGACATGAAGCTTTCTTT
TRBJ1-2 | TRBD1 | few | TRBV7-2 | CASSLEGQGRSYGYTF | TGTGCCAGCAGCTTAGAGGGACAGGGTCGATCCTATGGCTACACCTTC
TRBJ1-2 | TRBD1 | few | TRBV29-1 | CSATRGTRGYTF | TGCAGCGCGACCAGGGGGACGAGGGGCTACACCTTC
TRBJ2-1 | NA | NA | TRBV2 | CASSEEGVRLYNEQFF | TGTGCCAGCAGTGAAGAGGGGGTCCGGCTATACAATGAGCAGTTCTTC
TRBJ1-4 | NA | few | TRBV2 | CASRAGSTNEKLFF | TGTGCCAGCAGGGCAGGGTCCACTAATGAAAAACTGTTTTTT
TRBJ1-4 | TRBD1 | few | TRBV5-4 | CASSKGTGVLTNEKLFF | TGTGCCAGCAGCAAGGGGACAGGGGTGTTGACTAATGAAAAACTGTTTTTT
TRBJ2-7 | NA | NA | TRBV5-4 | CASRAEGRSSYEQYF | TGTGCCAGCAGGGCGGAGGGACGGAGCTCCTACGAGCAGTACTTC
TRBJ1-1 | TRBD1 | few | TRBV12-5 | CASGLKGADTEAFF | TGTGCTAGTGGTTTGAAGGGGGCGGACACTGAAGCTTTCTTT
TRBJ2-2 | TRBD1 | few | TRBV5-1 | CASSLQGVFTGELFF | TGCGCCAGCAGCTTACAGGGGGTGTTCACCGGGGAGCTGTTTTTT
TRBJ2-2 | TRBD2 | NA | TRBV27 | CASSLTSSTGELFF | TGTGCCAGCAGTTTGACTAGCTCCACCGGGGAGCTGTTTTTT
TRBJ2-6 | NA | NA | TRBV29-1 | CSVEDPSTPLSGANVLTF | TGCAGCGTTGAAGACCCGTCCACTCCTCTGTCTGGGGCCAACGTCTTGACTTTC
TRBJ1-2 | NA | few | TRBV29-1 | CSVAPEDGYTF | TGCAGCGTTGCCCCGGAGGATGGCTACACCTTC
TRBJ1-4 | NA | NA | TRBV19 | CASSTGNGQNEKLFF | TGTGCCAGTAGTACGGGAAATGGTCAGAATGAAAAACTGTTTTTT
TRBJ1-1 | NA | few | TRBV7-2 | CASSLFAPVTGTEAFF | TGTGCCAGCAGCTTATTCGCCCCGGTGACTGGCACTGAAGCTTTCTTT
TRBJ2-5 | TRBD1 | NA | TRBV4-1 | CASSQVPGTGIPGTQYF | TGCGCCAGCAGCCAGGTGCCAGGGACAGGGATCCCGGGGACCCAGTACTTC
TRBJ2-2 | NA | NA | TRBV9 | CASSVGPENTGELFF | TGTGCCAGCAGCGTAGGCCCAGAGAACACCGGGGAGCTGTTTTTT
TRBJ1-2 | TRBD1 | NA | TRBV19 | CASSSPRTGSYGYTF | TGTGCCAGTAGTAGCCCGAGGACAGGTTCCTATGGCTACACCTTC
TRBJ1-2 | TRBD1 | few | TRBV29-1 | CSVGQGSYGYTF | TGCAGCGTTGGACAGGGAAGCTATGGCTACACCTTC
TRBJ2-3 | TRBD2 | NA | TRBV5-1 | CASSRLAGGTDTQYF | TGCGCCAGCAGCAGGTTAGCGGGGGGAACAGATACGCAGTATTTT
TRBJ2-6 | TRBD1 | NA | TRBV7-9 | CASSLNRGLEGANVLTF | TGTGCCAGCAGCTTAAACAGGGGATTGGAGGGGGCCAACGTCCTGACTTTC
TRBJ1-2 | TRBD1 | NA | TRBV2 | CASSTTGVGYTF | TGTGCCAGCAGTACGACAGGGGTTGGCTACACCTTC
TRBJ2-7 | TRBD2 | few | TRBV28 | CASSRPTSGIAYEQYF | TGTGCCAGCAGCCGCCCGACTAGCGGGATTGCCTACGAGCAGTACTTC
TRBJ1-4 | NA | few | TRBV5-1 | CASSLRGQNEKLFF | TGCGCCAGCAGCTTGAGGGGCCAAAATGAAAAACTGTTTTTT
TRBJ2-1 | TRBD2 | few | TRBV18 | CASSPRLAEGNNEQFF | TGTGCCAGCTCACCACGGCTAGCGGAGGGTAACAATGAGCAGTTCTTC
TRBJ1-1 | NA | NA | TRBV7-8 | CASSLGGGWGTEAFF | TGTGCCAGCAGCTTGGGGGGAGGGTGGGGCACTGAAGCTTTCTTT
TRBJ2-1 | NA | few | TRBV6-5 | CASSLTGCNEQFF | TGTGCCAGCAGCCTGACAGGCTGCAATGAGCAGTTCTTC
TRBJ1-1 | NA | few | TRBV25-1 | CASSDTPGRANTEAFF | TGTGCCAGCAGTGACACCCCGGGCAGGGCGAACACTGAAGCTTTCTTT
TRBJ2-1 | TRBD2 | NA | TRBV9 | CASSVVGLATYNEQFF | TGTGCCAGCAGCGTAGTGGGACTAGCAACCTACAATGAGCAGTTCTTC
TRBJ1-2 | TRBD1 | few | TRBV18 | CASSPLQGADYGYTF | TGTGCCAGCTCACCACTACAGGGGGCTGACTATGGCTACACCTTC
TRBJ1-2 | NA | NA | TRBV19 | CASSETVRGYTF | TGTGCCAGTAGCGAGACAGTGCGCGGCTACACCTTC
TRBJ2-6 | NA | NA | TRBV19 | CASSIVREANVLTF | TGTGCCAGTAGTATTGTGCGAGAGGCCAACGTCCTGACTTTC
TRBJ2-3 | TRBD2 | NA | TRBV14 | CASSRLPGLAGGASTDTQYF | TGTGCCAGCAGCCGATTACCGGGACTAGCGGGGGGTGCTAGCACAGATACGCAGTATTTT
TRBJ1-6 | TRBD1 | few | TRBV19 | CASMWSGGNSPLHF | TGTGCCAGTATGTGGTCAGGGGGGAATTCACCCCTCCACTTT
TRBJ2-1 | NA | few | TRBV7-9 | CASSLGGGDNEQFF | TGTGCCAGCAGCTTAGGTGGCGGGGACAATGAGCAGTTCTTC
TRBJ2-1 | TRBD2 | few | TRBV5-1 | CASHSELAGVYNEQFF | TGCGCCAGCCATTCCGAACTAGCGGGAGTGTACAATGAGCAGTTCTTC